This T cell receptor beta chain was captured in a study of T cells in Graves' hyperthyroidism and ophthalmopathy. Study-wide results and limits: Appearing also in blood were most of the thyroid clonotypes expanded above 0.001.

With a duration under 2 months, the hyperthyroidism was newly diagnosed in patients aged 18 to 65. Authors of the study amplified TCR beta CDR3 regions from RNA transcripts. First-round RT-PCR of the TCR CDR3 relied on the HTBI primer set. One entry per CDR3 protein, called by TCRdb with MiXCR from the multiplex PCR reads. The data hold over 200,000 distinct CDR3 sequences, with less than 15% observed a single time. Trimming removed 0 bases from V and 6 bases from J, with 15 bases in between. The germline V gene encodes CDR1 DFQATT and CDR2 SNEGSKA (reference sequence). CDR3 length: 15 residues. Only a few counts were recorded for this clonotype. Its matching antigen is unknown.

This chain joins TRBV20-1 and TRBJ1-5; D might be TRBD1 (5 bases). This clonotype was sampled from a woman in her forties with Graves' hyperthyroidism that later progressed to Graves' ophthalmopathy. The sample taken for sequencing was blood. The CDR3 reads CSAREAGLLSQPQHF. DNA of the CDR3: TGCAGTGCTAGAGAAGCAGGGTTATTGAGTCAGCCCCAGCATTTT.